Listed below are T cell receptor beta chains from one sample, sequenced in a study of T cells expressing NK-cell markers. No DNA is given; TCRdb re-called the 5' RACE reads and lists each CDR3 protein once. Here the sample table reports 450,000 to 600,000 distinct CDR3 sequences. Sequenced: blood T cells: a sorted CD56 or NKG2C T cell subset, CD4+ or CD8+ T cells, or bulk PBMC T cells (not recorded which). The receptors derive from a man between 18 and 35 years old in good health. Both conserved end residues are part of each CDR3.

v_call,j_call,cdr3_aa
TRBV30,TRBJ2-5,CAWAKSGLAPKETQYF
TRBV12-3/TRBV12-4,TRBJ2-1,CASSTRLAGRSYNEQFF
TRBV6-4,TRBJ1-6,CASSDRSSGDNSPLHF
TRBV6-1,TRBJ1-1,CASSVSGFPNTEAFF
TRBV29-1,TRBJ2-6,CSGGPSSGANVLTF
TRBV10-3,TRBJ2-5,CAISDQGKETQYF
TRBV12-3/TRBV12-4,TRBJ1-1,CASSLWQGAAFF
TRBV12-3/TRBV12-4,TRBJ1-2,CASSQGRRNPYGYTF
TRBV12-3/TRBV12-4,TRBJ2-5,CASSLGPGTAYQETQYF
TRBV6-1,TRBJ2-3,CASSPSMDRFNTQYF
TRBV20-1,TRBJ2-5,CSASDQVRETQYF
TRBV7-8,TRBJ2-4,CASSLGQAGEIQYF
TRBV20-1,TRBJ1-4,CSALRTGVEKLFF
TRBV24-1,TRBJ2-1,CATSGGALSSYNEQFF
TRBV12-3/TRBV12-4,TRBJ2-3,CASSLALGGRDTQYF
TRBV19,TRBJ1-2,CASSDPGQVFGGYTF
TRBV6-5,TRBJ1-2,CASSYLQQGARGYTF
TRBV6-1,TRBJ2-2,CASSPDWSGELFF
TRBV4-3,TRBJ1-1,CASSQAYGDTEAFF
TRBV12-3/TRBV12-4,TRBJ1-6,CASRPTDSLVSPLHF
TRBV29-1,TRBJ2-7,CSVEGTRSSYEQYF
TRBV20-1,TRBJ2-5,CSARWGSGREETQYF
TRBV20-1,TRBJ2-2,CSAFLSGTANTGELFF
TRBV9,TRBJ2-1,CASSPLTAYNEQFF
TRBV9,TRBJ2-7,CASSVRGQGAHEQYF
TRBV6-5,TRBJ1-6,CASSYQDAPAYNSPLHF
TRBV12-3/TRBV12-4,TRBJ2-7,CASQGWEIGNEQYF
TRBV12-5,TRBJ2-6,CASGLLAGSGANVLTF
TRBV12-3/TRBV12-4,TRBJ2-3,CASRDTGVPDTQYF
TRBV4-2,TRBJ2-3,CASSQGLQAYTDTQYF
TRBV7-2,TRBJ2-5,CASSLRDPVRTQYF
TRBV28,TRBJ2-5,CASSIPTGAEETQYF